This TCR beta chain was observed in a study of control samples from healthy donors and cancer patients. The method was immunoSEQ multiplex PCR; TCRdb's version includes in-frame clones alone and lacks a portion of them. The table lists around 110,000 clones, over 85% of them singletons. The J segment lost 6 bases and the V segment lost 1 base, leaving 5 bases of the junction unmatched. Germline CDR1 LNHDA, CDR2 SQIVND (reference sequence). This CDR3 comprises 16 residues. This clonotype was obtained from a man between 25 and 39 years old in good health. The sample was blood. This rearrangement joins TRBV19 to TRBJ2-3; 12 bases map to TRBD2. The DNA of the CDR3 is TGTGCCAGTAGTATAGGGACTAGCGGGGAGAAGGATACGCAGTATTTT. Amino acid sequence: CASSIGTSGEKDTQYF. Based on the CDR3 plus reference TRBV19 and TRBJ2-3, the full variable domain is DGGITQSPKYLFRKEGQNVTLSCEQNLNHDAMYWYRQDPGQGLRLIYYSQIVNDFQKGDIAEGYSVSREKKESFPLTVTSAQKNPTAFYLCASSIGTSGEKDTQYFGPGTRLTVL.